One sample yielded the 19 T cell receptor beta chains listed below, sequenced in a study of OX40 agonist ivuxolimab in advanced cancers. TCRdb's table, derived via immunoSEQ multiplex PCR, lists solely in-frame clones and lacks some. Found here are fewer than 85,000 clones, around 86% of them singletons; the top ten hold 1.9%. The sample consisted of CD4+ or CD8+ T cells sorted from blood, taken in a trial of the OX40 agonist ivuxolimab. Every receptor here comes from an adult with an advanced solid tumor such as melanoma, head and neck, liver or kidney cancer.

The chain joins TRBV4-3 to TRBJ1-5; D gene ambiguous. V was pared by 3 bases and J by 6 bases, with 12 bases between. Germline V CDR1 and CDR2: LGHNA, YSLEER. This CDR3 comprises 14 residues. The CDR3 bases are TGCGCCAGCAGCCAGACGGTTGTAGGTCAGCCCCAGCATTTT. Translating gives CASSQTVVGQPQHF.

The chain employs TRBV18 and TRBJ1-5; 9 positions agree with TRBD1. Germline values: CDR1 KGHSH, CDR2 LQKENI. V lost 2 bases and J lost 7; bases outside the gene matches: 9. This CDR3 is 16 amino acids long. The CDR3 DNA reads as TGTGCCAGCTCACCAGATTCGGGACAGGGAGTCCAGCCCCAGCATTTT. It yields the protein CASSPDSGQGVQPQHF.

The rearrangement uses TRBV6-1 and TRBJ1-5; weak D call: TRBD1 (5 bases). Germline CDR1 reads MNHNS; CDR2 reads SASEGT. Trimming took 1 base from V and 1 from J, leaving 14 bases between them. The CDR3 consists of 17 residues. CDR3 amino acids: CASSEEIGRASNQPQHF. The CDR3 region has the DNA TGTGCCAGCAGTGAAGAGATTGGCAGGGCCAGCAATCAGCCCCAGCATTTT.

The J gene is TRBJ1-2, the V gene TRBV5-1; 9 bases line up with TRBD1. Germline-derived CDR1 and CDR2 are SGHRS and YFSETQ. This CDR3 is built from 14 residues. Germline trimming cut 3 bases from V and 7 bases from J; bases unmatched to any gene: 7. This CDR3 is CASSSDRGEGGYTF. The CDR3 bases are TGCGCCAGCAGCTCCGACAGGGGGGAAGGTGGCTACACCTTC.

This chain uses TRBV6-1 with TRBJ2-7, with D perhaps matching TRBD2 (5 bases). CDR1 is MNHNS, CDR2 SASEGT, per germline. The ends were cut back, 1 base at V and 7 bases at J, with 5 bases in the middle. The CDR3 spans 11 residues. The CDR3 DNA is TGTGCCAGCAGTGAAGGAGGGGAGCAGTACTTC. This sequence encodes CASSEGGEQYF.

The CDR3 here is CASSSSGVYNEQFF. CDR3 DNA: TGTGCCAGCAGTTCTAGCGGGGTCTACAATGAGCAGTTCTTC. This chain uses TRBV7-2 with TRBJ2-1; 9 bases agree with TRBD2. Germline CDR1 and CDR2: SGHTA and FQGNSA. The length of the CDR3 is 14 residues. The ends lost 6 bases at V and 3 bases at J; junction bases unmatched: 3.

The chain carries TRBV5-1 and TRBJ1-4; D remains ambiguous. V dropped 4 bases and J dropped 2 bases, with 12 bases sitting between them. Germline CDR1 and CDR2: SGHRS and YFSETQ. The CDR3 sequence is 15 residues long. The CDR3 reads CASSPGVGTNEKLFF. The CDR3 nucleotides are TGCGCCAGCAGCCCTGGGGTAGGGACTAATGAAAAACTGTTTTTT.

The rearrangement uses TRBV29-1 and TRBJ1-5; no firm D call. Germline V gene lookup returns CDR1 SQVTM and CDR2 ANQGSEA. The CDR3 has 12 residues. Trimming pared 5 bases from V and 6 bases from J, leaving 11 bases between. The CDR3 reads CSVTVGSQPQHF. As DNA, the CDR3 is TGCAGCGTTACGGTCGGGAGTCAGCCCCAGCATTTT.

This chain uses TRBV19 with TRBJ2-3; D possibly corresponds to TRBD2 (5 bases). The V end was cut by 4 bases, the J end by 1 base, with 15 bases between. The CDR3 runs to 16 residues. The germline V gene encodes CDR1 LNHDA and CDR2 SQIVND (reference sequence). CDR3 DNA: TGTGCCAGTAGTAACCCTACGGGGTCAGGCACAGATACGCAGTATTTT. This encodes CASSNPTGSGTDTQYF.

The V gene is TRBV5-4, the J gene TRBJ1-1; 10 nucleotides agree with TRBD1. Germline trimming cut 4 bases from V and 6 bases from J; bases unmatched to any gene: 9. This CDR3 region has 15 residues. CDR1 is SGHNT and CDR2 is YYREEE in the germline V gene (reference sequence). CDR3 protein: CASSREGTGVAEAFF. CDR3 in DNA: TGTGCCAGCAGCCGGGAGGGGACAGGGGTGGCTGAAGCTTTCTTT.

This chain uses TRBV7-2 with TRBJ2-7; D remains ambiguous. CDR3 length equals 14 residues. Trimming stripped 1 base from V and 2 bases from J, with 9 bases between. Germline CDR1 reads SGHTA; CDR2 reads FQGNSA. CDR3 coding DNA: TGTGCCAGCAGCTTAGGGCTCCGCACCTACGAGCAGTACTTC. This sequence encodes CASSLGLRTYEQYF.

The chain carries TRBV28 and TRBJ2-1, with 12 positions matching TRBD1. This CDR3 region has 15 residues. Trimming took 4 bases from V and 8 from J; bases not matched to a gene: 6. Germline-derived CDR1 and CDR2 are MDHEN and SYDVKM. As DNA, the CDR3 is TGTGCCAGCAGTTCGCGGGACAGGGGGCTCTATGAGCAGTTCTTC. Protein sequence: CASSSRDRGLYEQFF.

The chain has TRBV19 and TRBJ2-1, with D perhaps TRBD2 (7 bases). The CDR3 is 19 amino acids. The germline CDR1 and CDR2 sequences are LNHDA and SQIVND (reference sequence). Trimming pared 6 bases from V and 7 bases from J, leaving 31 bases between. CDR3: CASSHRSIGGGAMRNEQFF. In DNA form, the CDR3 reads TGTGCCAGTAGCCACAGGTCAATAGGGGGAGGGGCGATGAGAAATGAGCAGTTCTTC.

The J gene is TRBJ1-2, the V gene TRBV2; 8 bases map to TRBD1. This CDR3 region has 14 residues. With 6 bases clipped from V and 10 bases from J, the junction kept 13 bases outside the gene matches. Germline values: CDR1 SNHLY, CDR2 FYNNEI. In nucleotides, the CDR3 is TGTGCCAGCAGAGAGGACAGGGTTCTTTTCAACTACACCTTC. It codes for CASREDRVLFNYTF.

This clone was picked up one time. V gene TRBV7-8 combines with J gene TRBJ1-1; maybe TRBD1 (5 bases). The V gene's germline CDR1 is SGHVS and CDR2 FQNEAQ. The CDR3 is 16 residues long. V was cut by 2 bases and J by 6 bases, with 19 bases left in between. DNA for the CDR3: TGTGCCAGCAGCTTAAGAGCAGGGACCGGGACCCCTGAAGCTTTCTTT. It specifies CASSLRAGTGTPEAFF.

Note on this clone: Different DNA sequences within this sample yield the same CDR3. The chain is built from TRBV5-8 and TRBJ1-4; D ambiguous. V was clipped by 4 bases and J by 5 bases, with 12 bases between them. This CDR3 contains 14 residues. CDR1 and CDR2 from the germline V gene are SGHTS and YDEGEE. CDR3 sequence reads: CASSLGQKNEKLFF. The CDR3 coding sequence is TGTGCCAGCAGCCTAGGGCAGAAGAATGAAAAACTGTTTTTT.

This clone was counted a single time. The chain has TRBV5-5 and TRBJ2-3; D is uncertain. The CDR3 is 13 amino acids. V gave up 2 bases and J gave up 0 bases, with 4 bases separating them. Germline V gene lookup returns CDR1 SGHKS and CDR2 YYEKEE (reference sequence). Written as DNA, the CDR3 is TGTGCCAGCAGCTTACGTAGCACAGATACGCAGTATTTT. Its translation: CASSLRSTDTQYF.

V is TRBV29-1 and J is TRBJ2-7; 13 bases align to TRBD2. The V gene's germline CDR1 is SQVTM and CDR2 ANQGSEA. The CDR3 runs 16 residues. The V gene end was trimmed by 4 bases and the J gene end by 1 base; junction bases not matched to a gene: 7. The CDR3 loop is CSVAGLAGVVSYEQYF. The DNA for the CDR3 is TGCAGCGTTGCAGGACTAGCGGGAGTGGTATCCTACGAGCAGTACTTC.

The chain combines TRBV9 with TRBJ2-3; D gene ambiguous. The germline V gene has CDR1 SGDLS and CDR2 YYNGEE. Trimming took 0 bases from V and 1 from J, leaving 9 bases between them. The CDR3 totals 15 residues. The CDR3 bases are TGTGCCAGCAGCGTAGAGTTAGGCGGCACAGATACGCAGTATTTT. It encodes CASSVELGGTDTQYF.